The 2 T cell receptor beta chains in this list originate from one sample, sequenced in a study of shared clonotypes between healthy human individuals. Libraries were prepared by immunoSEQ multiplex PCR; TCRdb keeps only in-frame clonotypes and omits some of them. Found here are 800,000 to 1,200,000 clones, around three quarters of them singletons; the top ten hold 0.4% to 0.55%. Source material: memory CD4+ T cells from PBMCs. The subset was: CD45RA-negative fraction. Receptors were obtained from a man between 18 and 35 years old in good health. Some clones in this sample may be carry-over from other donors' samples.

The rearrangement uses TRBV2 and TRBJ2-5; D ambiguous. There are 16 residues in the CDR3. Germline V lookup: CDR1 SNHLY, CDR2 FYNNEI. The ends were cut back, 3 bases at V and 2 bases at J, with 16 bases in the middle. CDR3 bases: TGTGCCAGCAGTGACGTAGGTGTAGGCCGACAAGAGACCCAGTACTTC. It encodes CASSDVGVGRQETQYF.

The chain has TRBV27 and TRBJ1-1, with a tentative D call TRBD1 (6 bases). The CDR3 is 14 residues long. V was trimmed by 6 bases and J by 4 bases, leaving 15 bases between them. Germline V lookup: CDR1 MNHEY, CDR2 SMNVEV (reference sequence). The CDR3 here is CASRAMTGGTEAFF. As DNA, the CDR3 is TGTGCCAGCAGGGCAATGACAGGCGGCACTGAAGCTTTCTTT.